This TCR beta chain originates from a study of blood T cell repertoires in COVID-19. Sequencing used immunoSEQ multiplex PCR; TCRdb keeps in-frame clones, though not all of them. The sample lists around 310,000 clones; about nine tenths were seen once. From germline, CDR1 is MDHEN and CDR2 SYDVKM. J lost 10 bases, V lost 3 bases, and 7 bases had no gene match. The CDR3 totals 14 residues. The sequence derives from a young woman who had recovered from COVID-19. The rearrangement links TRBV28 to TRBJ2-1, with 9 nucleotides matching TRBD2. The material sequenced was PBMCs or T cells enriched from blood (not recorded which). Here the CDR3 reads CASSLRLAVGEQFF. CDR3 coding DNA: TGTGCCAGCAGTTTGAGACTAGCGGTGGGGGAGCAGTTCTTC.